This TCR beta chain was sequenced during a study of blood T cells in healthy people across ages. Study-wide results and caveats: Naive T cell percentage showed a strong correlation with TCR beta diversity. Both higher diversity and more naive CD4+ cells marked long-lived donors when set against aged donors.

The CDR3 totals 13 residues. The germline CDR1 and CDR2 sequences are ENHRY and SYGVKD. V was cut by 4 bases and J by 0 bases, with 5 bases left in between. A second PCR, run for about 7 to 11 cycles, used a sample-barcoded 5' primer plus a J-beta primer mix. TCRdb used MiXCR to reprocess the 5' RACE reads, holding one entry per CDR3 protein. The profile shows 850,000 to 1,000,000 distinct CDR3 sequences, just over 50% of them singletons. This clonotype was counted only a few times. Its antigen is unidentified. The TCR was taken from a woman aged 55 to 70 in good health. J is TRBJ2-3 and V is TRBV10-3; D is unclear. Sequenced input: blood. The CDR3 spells CAISGASTDTQYF. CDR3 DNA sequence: TGTGCCATCAGTGGGGCTAGCACAGATACGCAGTATTTT.